This TCR beta chain derives from a study of blood T cell repertoires in COVID-19. Study-level background: COVID-19 samples collected from the United States, Italy and Spain covered acute and convalescent phases. From T cells, B-cell-depleted T cells, or PBMCs came the material, which was cDNA or gDNA.

Under the authors' procedure: Cell counts per sample came from amplifying reference gene primers. Only in-frame clones appear in the TCRdb table, and some are missing; sequencing was by immunoSEQ multiplex PCR. Clone size and the V and J calls come from that table; the DNA yielded D and trimming. This sample yields under 250,000 clones, of which about four fifths are seen a single time; under 3% belongs to the top ten. The germline CDR1 and CDR2 sequences are SGHRS and YFSETQ. The V and J ends lost 6 bases and 7 bases, in that order; junction bases with no gene match: 7. The length of the CDR3 is 13 residues.

The TCR originated in a woman aged 35 to 49 with active or convalescent COVID-19. Input material: peripheral blood. V gene TRBV5-1 combines with J gene TRBJ2-1, with 7 positions matching TRBD2. The CDR3 coding sequence is TGCGCCAGCACCGGGGAGGGCCGTAATGAGCAGTTCTTC. It translates to CASTGEGRNEQFF.